The 16 T cell receptor beta chains presented below share a single source sample, sequenced in a study of cytomegalovirus exposure and HLA in healthy donors. Researchers ran the PCR with 60 Vbeta and 13 Jbeta primers. The table came from immunoSEQ multiplex PCR; TCRdb's copy has only in-frame clones and leaves some out. The sample table includes roughly 77,000 clones. The sequenced material came from PBMCs. These receptors all come from a female donor in good health and CMV-seropositive.

The chain uses TRBV29-1 and TRBJ2-5; 15 nucleotides agree with TRBD2. The CDR3 covers 15 residues. CDR1 SQVTM and CDR2 ANQGSEA come from the germline V gene. Losses at the gene ends were 4 bases for V and 3 bases for J; bases not matched to a gene: 3. The CDR3 nucleotides are TGCAGCGTTGCCTGGACTAGCGGGAGGGAAGAGACCCAGTACTTC. Its protein product is CSVAWTSGREETQYF.

The chain combines TRBV2 with TRBJ2-3; TRBD1 aligns across 10 bases. Per the germline V gene, CDR1 is SNHLY and CDR2 is FYNNEI. CDR3 length: 15 amino acids. Trimming took 5 bases from V and 5 from J; bases not matched to a gene: 7. The CDR3 DNA sequence: TGTGCCAGCAGTCTAAGACAGGGGGCTAGAGATACGCAGTATTTT. Amino acids: CASSLRQGARDTQYF.

The chain has TRBV11-2 and TRBJ1-4, with 7 bases fitting TRBD1. The V segment lost 6 bases and the J segment 4 bases; nucleotides outside the gene matches: 5. Germline assignment: CDR1 SGHAT and CDR2 FQNNGV. This CDR3 has 14 amino acids. The CDR3 nucleotides read TGTGCCAGCAGGGGAACAGGGGTTAATGAAAAACTGTTTTTT. This translates into CASRGTGVNEKLFF.

The rearrangement uses TRBV4-2 and TRBJ2-5, with 11 positions matching TRBD2. The J call is uncertain, as TRBJ2-7 better fits the DNA end. The germline V gene encodes CDR1 LGHNA and CDR2 YNFKEQ. This CDR3 comprises 15 residues. CDR3 region: CASSQDPSGRYEQYF. For the CDR3, the DNA is TGTGCCAGCAGCCAAGATCCTAGCGGGAGGTACGAGCAGTACTTC.

The V call is TRBV5-1, the J call TRBJ1-2; a possible D gene is TRBD1 (6 bases). This CDR3 comprises 14 residues. Trimming removed 0 bases from V and 6 bases from J, with 12 bases in between. CDR1 SGHRS and CDR2 YFSETQ come from the germline V gene. CDR3 residues: CASSLGNRAHGYTF. As DNA, the CDR3 is TGCGCCAGCAGCTTGGGTAACAGGGCTCATGGCTACACCTTC. The entire variable domain, with the rest obtained from reference TRBV5-1 and TRBJ1-2, is as follows: KAGVTQTPRYLIKTRGQQVTLSCSPISGHRSVSWYQQTPGQGLQFLFEYFSETQRNKGNFPGRFSGRQFSNSRSEMNVSTLELGDSALYLCASSLGNRAHGYTFGSGTRLTVV.

The chain joins TRBV7-9 to TRBJ1-2; D is undetermined. V was clipped by 5 bases and J by 3 bases, with 19 bases between them. The CDR3 covers 16 residues. In germline, CDR1 is SEHNR, CDR2 FQNEAQ (reference sequence). The CDR3 protein is CASSPARRIPDYGYTF. As DNA, the CDR3 is TGTGCCAGCAGCCCCGCTAGGAGGATCCCGGACTATGGCTACACCTTC.

This chain joins TRBV6-5 and TRBJ2-3; 9 nucleotides line up with TRBD2. The V segment lost 6 bases and the J segment 3 bases; nucleotides outside the gene matches: 7. Germline V lookup: CDR1 MNHEY, CDR2 SVGAGI. CDR3 length: 15 residues. This CDR3 reads CASRPGAGGTDTQYF. Here the CDR3 DNA reads TGTGCCAGCAGACCTGGGGCGGGGGGGACAGATACGCAGTATTTT.

The rearrangement links TRBV28 to TRBJ2-2; 10 nucleotides agree with TRBD2. CDR1 and CDR2 (germline): MDHEN, SYDVKM. CDR3 size: 15 residues. Trimming at V came to 8 bases and at J to 4 bases, leaving 7 bases not matched to a gene. The CDR3 DNA reads as TGTGCCAGCCTAGATAGCGGGAGGATCACCGGGGAGCTGTTTTTT. The encoded protein is CASLDSGRITGELFF. Complete variable domain (other parts from reference TRBV28 and TRBJ2-2): DVKVTQSSRYLVKRTGEKVFLECVQDMDHENMFWYRQDPGLGLRLIYFSYDVKMKEKGDIPEGYSVSREKKERFSLILESASTNQTSMYLCASLDSGRITGELFFGEGSRLTVL.

The gene calls are TRBV4-1 and TRBJ2-3; TRBD2 might be the D (5 bases). Germline loops: CDR1 MGHRA, CDR2 YSYEKL. V was pared by 1 base and J by 3 bases, with 14 bases between. The CDR3 is made up of 16 amino acids. CDR3 bases: TGCGCCAGCAGCCAAGTCGGCGGGTTGGTAACAGATACGCAGTATTTT. This translates into CASSQVGGLVTDTQYF.

This sequence joins TRBV6-5 and TRBJ2-7; tentative D call: TRBD1 (5 bases). CDR3 size: 13 residues. V was shortened by 6 bases and J by 0 bases, with 9 bases between the two germline ends. From germline, CDR1 is MNHEY and CDR2 SVGAGI. CDR3 sequence reads: CASRTTASYEQYF. In nucleotides, the CDR3 is TGTGCCAGCAGGACGACAGCCTCCTACGAGCAGTACTTC.

CDR3 loop: CASSPRPDSPHQETQYF. The CDR3 bases are TGTGCCAGCAGCCCTCGGCCCGACAGCCCCCACCAAGAGACCCAGTACTTC. The chain combines TRBV7-9 with TRBJ2-5; D might be TRBD1 (5 bases). Per germline, CDR1 SEHNR and CDR2 FQNEAQ (reference sequence). V lost 5 bases to trimming and J lost 0 bases, with 19 bases between them. The CDR3 extends over 17 amino acids.

V is TRBV6-1 and J is TRBJ2-3, with TRBD2 identical over 11 bases. The CDR3 is 15 residues long. CDR1 MNHNS and CDR2 SASEGT come from the germline V gene. V shed 6 bases, J shed 4 bases, and the junction held 6 bases outside the gene matches. In DNA, the CDR3 is TGTGCCAGCAGAATAGCGGGGGGGCCCGCAGATACGCAGTATTTT. It yields the protein CASRIAGGPADTQYF.

V is TRBV6-5 and J is TRBJ2-7, with 11 nucleotides matching TRBD1. Trimming cost V 6 bases and J 4 bases; bases outside gene matches: 8. CDR1 and CDR2 (germline): MNHEY, SVGAGI. The length of the CDR3 is 15 residues. CDR3 in amino acids: CASRGRDRGVYEQYF. CDR3 bases: TGTGCCAGCAGGGGACGGGACAGGGGGGTGTACGAGCAGTACTTC.

J is TRBJ2-3 and V is TRBV7-6; 9 positions match TRBD1. V lost 1 base, J lost 9 bases, and 8 bases stayed unmatched. Germline-derived CDR1 and CDR2 are SGHVS and FNYEAQ. The CDR3 sequence is 15 residues long. This CDR3 reads CASSLGGQGKSTQYF. In DNA form, the CDR3 reads TGTGCCAGCAGCTTAGGGGGACAGGGAAAGTCGACGCAGTATTTT. Full variable domain (missing parts from reference TRBV7-6 and TRBJ2-3): GAGVSQSPRYKVTKRGQDVALRCDPISGHVSLYWYRQALGQGPEFLTYFNYEAQQDKSGLPNDRFSAERPEGSISTLTIQRTEQRDSAMYRCASSLGGQGKSTQYFGPGTRLTVL.

In regard to this clone: The DNA is omitted, as the CDR3 cannot be located on it reliably, and the CDR3 follows TCRdb's listing. The V gene is TRBV2, the J gene TRBJ1-2. The CDR3 adds up to 11 amino acids, both ends counted. Germline V gene lookup returns CDR1 SNHLY and CDR2 FYNNEI. The CDR3 sequence: CASSDVGGGSF.

The V and J genes are TRBV29-1 and TRBJ2-7, with TRBD1 matching 11 bases. The CDR3 runs 15 residues. Germline V gene sequence: CDR1 SQVTM, CDR2 ANQGSEA. V lost 3 bases, J lost 3 bases, and 7 bases stayed unmatched. This CDR3 is CSVDNTGTGGYEQYF. CDR3 sequence (DNA): TGCAGCGTTGACAACACTGGGACAGGGGGCTACGAGCAGTACTTC.